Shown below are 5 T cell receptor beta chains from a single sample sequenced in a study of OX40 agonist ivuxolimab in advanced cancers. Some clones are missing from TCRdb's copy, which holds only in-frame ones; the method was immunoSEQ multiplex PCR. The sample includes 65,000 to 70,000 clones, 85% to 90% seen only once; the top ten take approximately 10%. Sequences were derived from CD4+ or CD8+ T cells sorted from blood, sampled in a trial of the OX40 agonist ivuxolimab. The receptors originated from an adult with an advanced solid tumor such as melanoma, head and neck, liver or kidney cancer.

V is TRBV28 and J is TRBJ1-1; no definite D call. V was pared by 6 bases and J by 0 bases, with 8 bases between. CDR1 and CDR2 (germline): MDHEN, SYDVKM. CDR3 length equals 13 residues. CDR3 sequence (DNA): TGTGCCAGCAGGGGTACAGTGAACACTGAAGCTTTCTTT. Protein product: CASRGTVNTEAFF. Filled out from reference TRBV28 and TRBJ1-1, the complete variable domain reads DVKVTQSSRYLVKRTGEKVFLECVQDMDHENMFWYRQDPGLGLRLIYFSYDVKMKEKGDIPEGYSVSREKKERFSLILESASTNQTSMYLCASRGTVNTEAFFGQGTRLTVV.

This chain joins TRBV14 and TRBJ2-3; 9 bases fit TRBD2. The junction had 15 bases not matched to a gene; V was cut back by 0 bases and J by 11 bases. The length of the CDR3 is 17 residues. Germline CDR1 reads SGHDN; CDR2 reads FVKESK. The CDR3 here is CASSQDSRPSGERRQYF. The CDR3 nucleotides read TGTGCCAGCAGCCAAGATAGTCGGCCTAGCGGGGAGAGGAGGCAGTATTTT.

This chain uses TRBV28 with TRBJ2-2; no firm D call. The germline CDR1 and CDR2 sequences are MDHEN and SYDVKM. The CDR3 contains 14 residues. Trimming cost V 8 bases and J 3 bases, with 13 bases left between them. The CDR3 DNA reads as TGTGCCAGCTCCCTTCTACCTGACACCGGGGAGCTGTTTTTT. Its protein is CASSLLPDTGELFF.

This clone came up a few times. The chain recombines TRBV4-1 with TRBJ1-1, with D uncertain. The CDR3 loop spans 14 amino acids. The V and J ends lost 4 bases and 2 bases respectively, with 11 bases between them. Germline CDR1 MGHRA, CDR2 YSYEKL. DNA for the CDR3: TGCGCCAGCAGCCGAAGCGCGGGAAACACTGAAGCTTTCTTT. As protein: CASSRSAGNTEAFF.

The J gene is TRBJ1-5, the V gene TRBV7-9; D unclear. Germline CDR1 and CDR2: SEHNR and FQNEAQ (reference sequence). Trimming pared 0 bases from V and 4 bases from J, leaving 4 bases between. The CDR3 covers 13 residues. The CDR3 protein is CASSLAQNQPQHF. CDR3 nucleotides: TGTGCCAGCAGCTTAGCGCAGAATCAGCCCCAGCATTTT.